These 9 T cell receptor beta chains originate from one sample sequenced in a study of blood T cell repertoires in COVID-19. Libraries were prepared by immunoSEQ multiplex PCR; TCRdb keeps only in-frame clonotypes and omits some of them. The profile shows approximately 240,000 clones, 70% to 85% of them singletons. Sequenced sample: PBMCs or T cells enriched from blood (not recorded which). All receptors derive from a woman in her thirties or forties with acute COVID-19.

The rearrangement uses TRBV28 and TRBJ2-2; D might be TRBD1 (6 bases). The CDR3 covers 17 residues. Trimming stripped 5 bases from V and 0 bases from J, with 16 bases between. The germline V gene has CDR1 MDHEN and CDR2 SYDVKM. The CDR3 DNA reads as TGTGCCAGCAGTAATTGGACAGTCTACTCGAACACCGGGGAGCTGTTTTTT. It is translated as CASSNWTVYSNTGELFF.

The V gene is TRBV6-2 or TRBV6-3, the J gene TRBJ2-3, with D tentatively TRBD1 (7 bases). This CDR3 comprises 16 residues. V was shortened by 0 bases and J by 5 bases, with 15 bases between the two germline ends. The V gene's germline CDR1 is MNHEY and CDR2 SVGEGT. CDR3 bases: TGTGCCAGCAGTTACTCGAAGGAGGGGGCGGGAGATACGCAGTATTTT. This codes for CASSYSKEGAGDTQYF.

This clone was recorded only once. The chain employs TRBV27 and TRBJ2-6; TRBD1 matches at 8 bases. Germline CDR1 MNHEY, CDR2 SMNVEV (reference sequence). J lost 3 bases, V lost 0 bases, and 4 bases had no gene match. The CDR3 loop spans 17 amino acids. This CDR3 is CASSLSDRVNGANVLTF. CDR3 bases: TGTGCCAGCAGTTTATCGGACAGGGTAAATGGGGCCAACGTCCTGACTTTC.

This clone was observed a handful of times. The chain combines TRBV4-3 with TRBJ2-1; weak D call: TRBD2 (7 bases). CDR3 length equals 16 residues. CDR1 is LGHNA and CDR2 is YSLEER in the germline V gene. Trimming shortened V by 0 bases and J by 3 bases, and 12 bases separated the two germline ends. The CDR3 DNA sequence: TGCGCCAGCAGCCAAGATCTCGGGGGGCTCTACAATGAGCAGTTCTTC. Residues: CASSQDLGGLYNEQFF.

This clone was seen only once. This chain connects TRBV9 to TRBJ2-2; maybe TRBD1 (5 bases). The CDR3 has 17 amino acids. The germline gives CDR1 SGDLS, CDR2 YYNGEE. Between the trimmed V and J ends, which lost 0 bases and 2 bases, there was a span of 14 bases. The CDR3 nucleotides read TGTGCCAGCAGCGTAGGAACCAGGGCATTAAACACCGGGGAGCTGTTTTTT. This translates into CASSVGTRALNTGELFF.

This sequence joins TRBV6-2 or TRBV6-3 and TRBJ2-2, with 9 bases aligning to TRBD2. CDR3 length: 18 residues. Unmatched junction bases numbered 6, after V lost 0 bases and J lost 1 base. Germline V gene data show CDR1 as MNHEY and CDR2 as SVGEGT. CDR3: CASSYSGRGGRNTGELFF. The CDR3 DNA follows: TGTGCCAGCAGTTACTCTGGGCGGGGGGGCCGGAACACCGGGGAGCTGTTTTTT.

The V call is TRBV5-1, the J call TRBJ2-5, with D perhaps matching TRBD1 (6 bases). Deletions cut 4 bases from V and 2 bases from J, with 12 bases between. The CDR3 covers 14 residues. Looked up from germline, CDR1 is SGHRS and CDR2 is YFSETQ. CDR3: CASSPGQPQETQYF. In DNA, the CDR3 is TGCGCCAGCAGCCCAGGACAGCCGCAAGAGACCCAGTACTTC.

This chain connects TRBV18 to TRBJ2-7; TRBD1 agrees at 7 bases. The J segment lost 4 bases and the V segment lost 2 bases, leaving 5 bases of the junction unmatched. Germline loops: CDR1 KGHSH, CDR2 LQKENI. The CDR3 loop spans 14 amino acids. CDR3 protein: CASSPSGQLYEQYF. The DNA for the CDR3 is TGTGCCAGCTCACCATCGGGACAGCTATACGAGCAGTACTTC.

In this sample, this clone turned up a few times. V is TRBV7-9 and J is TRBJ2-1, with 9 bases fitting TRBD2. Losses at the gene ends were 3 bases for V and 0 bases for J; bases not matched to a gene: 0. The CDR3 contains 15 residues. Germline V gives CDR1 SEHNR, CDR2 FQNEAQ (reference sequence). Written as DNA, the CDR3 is TGTGCCAGCAGCTTTAGCGGGAGCTCCTACAATGAGCAGTTCTTC. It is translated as CASSFSGSSYNEQFF.